This TCR beta chain stems from a study of blood T cell repertoires in COVID-19. About the research overall: The United States, Italy and Spain supplied acute and convalescent COVID-19 samples. PBMCs, B-cell-depleted T cells, or T cells provided the cDNA or gDNA that made up the material.

In the authors' workflow: The assay estimated nucleated cells by amplifying reference gene primers. The data were produced by immunoSEQ multiplex PCR, yet TCRdb's version contains in-frame clones alone and is incomplete. The D gene and trimming were derived from the DNA, and the V and J assignments and clone size from that table. This repertoire shows about 180,000 clones, roughly 88% found once; its top ten account for about a tenth. Germline V CDR1 and CDR2: SGHDT, YYEEEE. The CDR3 sequence is 15 residues long. Germline trimming cut 0 bases from V and 4 bases from J; bases unmatched to any gene: 3.

The rearrangement uses TRBV5-6 and TRBJ2-3; 9 positions agree with TRBD2. This clonotype was obtained from a human donor with active or convalescent COVID-19. The donor label of this sample is uncertain. The sample taken for sequencing was peripheral blood. Here the CDR3 reads CASSLEQRGADTQYF. In nucleotides, the CDR3 is TGTGCCAGCAGCTTGGAACAGCGGGGGGCAGATACGCAGTATTTT.